Below, 5 T cell receptor beta chains from the same sample are listed, as sequenced in a study of T cell repertoires in cytomegalovirus infection. These receptors have no identified antigens. TCRdb re-derived calls from the reads in MiXCR, one entry per CDR3 protein. This table holds hundreds of thousands of distinct CDR3 sequences, 33% found once. Sample: cultured PBMCs, taken from culture after CMV antigen stimulation. These receptors came from a human donor in good health (CMV status not recorded). Some clones in this sample may be carry-over from other donors' samples.

This clonotype has a handful of counts. The rearrangement links TRBV6-5 to TRBJ2-7, with D perhaps matching TRBD1 (5 bases). The germline V gene encodes CDR1 MNHEY and CDR2 SVGAGI. The CDR3 is 15 amino acids. The ends were cut back, 2 bases at V and 0 bases at J, with 11 bases in the middle. The CDR3 nucleotides read TGTGCCAGCAGTTACGTAAGGGGTAGCTCCTACGAGCAGTACTTC. Translation gives CASSYVRGSSYEQYF.

This clonotype has only a few counts. The rearrangement uses TRBV3-1 and TRBJ2-2, with D maybe TRBD2 (6 bases). The length of the CDR3 is 15 residues. V shed 3 bases and J shed 7 bases, with 15 bases lying between them. CDR1 and CDR2 (germline): LGHDT, YNNKEL (reference sequence). CDR3 protein: CASSQQGLTGGELFF. The CDR3 DNA reads TGTGCCAGCAGCCAGCAAGGACTAACTGGCGGGGAGCTGTTTTTT. Supplemented by reference TRBV3-1 and TRBJ2-2, the full variable domain reads DTAVSQTPKYLVTQMGNDKSIKCEQNLGHDTMYWYKQDSKKFLKIMFSYNNKELIINETVPNRFSPKSPDKAHLNLHINSLELGDSAVYFCASSQQGLTGGELFFGEGSRLTVL.

V and J are TRBV6-2 or TRBV6-3 and TRBJ2-2; D gene unclear. V was cut by 8 bases and J by 5 bases, with 12 bases left in between. The CDR3 consists of 13 residues. CDR1 is MNHEY, CDR2 SVGEGT, per germline. The CDR3 DNA is TGTGCCAGCGGCCAGGCAGCAACCGGGGAGCTGTTTTTT. Translating it yields CASGQAATGELFF.

To note about this clonotype: A junction end diverges from the germline sequence, so it may reflect a read error. The V gene is TRBV7-6, the J gene TRBJ1-4; possibly TRBD1 for D (6 bases). Germline-derived CDR1 and CDR2 are SGHVS and FNYEAQ. CDR3 size: 15 residues. CDR3: CASSSGQSSNEKLFF. The CDR3 bases are TGTGCCAGCAGCTCCGGACAGTCAAGCAATGAGAAACTGTTTTTT.

The chain combines TRBV11-2 with TRBJ2-1; D gene ambiguous. The length of the CDR3 is 13 residues. The V and J ends lost 5 bases and 2 bases respectively, with 7 bases between them. Germline V gene lookup returns CDR1 SGHAT and CDR2 FQNNGV. The CDR3 nucleotides are TGTGCCAGCAGCCCTGAGCCCTACAATGAGCAGTTCTTC. Its protein is CASSPEPYNEQFF.